This T cell receptor beta chain comes out of a study of T-cell reconstitution after alpha-beta-depleted transplantation in children. This sample's TCRbeta library carried unique molecular identifier barcodes. TCRdb re-called the PCR reads through MiXCR, storing one row per CDR3 protein. The repertoire consists of 480,000 or so distinct CDR3 sequences, with roughly a tenth occurring once and the leading ten covering about 2.1%. This clonotype has at least ten counts. The sample consisted of PBMCs, taken before TCRalphabeta/CD19-depleted stem cell transplant. This TCR was recovered from a child younger than 10 with inherited bone marrow failure, due to receive a stem cell transplant.

The DNA of the CDR3 is TGTGCCAGCAGCGGTAGCGGGAGGATCGACGAGCAGTACTTC. Translated, it gives CASSGSGRIDEQYF. This sequence joins TRBV9 and TRBJ2-7, with TRBD2 matching 10 bases. The CDR3 consists of 14 residues. The V gene end was trimmed by 3 bases and the J gene end by 5 bases; junction bases not matched to a gene: 5. Germline loops: CDR1 SGDLS, CDR2 YYNGEE.